This T cell receptor beta chain emerged from a study of blood T cell repertoires in COVID-19. Study as a whole: Specimens from acute and convalescent COVID-19 originated in the United States, Italy and Spain. Sample material is recorded as cDNA or gDNA derived from T cells, B-cell-depleted T cells, or PBMCs.

Trimming cost V 4 bases and J 3 bases; bases outside gene matches: 7. CDR1 is SGHRS and CDR2 is YFSETQ in the germline V gene. The CDR3 runs 17 residues. In the original analysis: From reference gene primer amplification, estimates of nucleated cell counts were derived. Repertoires were generated with immunoSEQ multiplex PCR, while TCRdb's copy carries only in-frame clones and drops some. That table supplies the V and J calls and clone size; D and trimming were determined from the DNA. This sample has about 44,000 clones; 75% to 90% occur once, and the top ten carry roughly 25%. The sample taken for sequencing was peripheral blood. The TCR was taken from a woman of 80 years or more in a cohort sampled during active or convalescent COVID-19. The chain is built from TRBV5-1 and TRBJ2-6, with TRBD1 matching 10 bases. CDR3 sequence reads: CASSDRDRGSGANVLTF. The CDR3 DNA is TGCGCCAGCAGCGACCGGGACAGGGGTAGTGGGGCCAACGTCCTGACTTTC.